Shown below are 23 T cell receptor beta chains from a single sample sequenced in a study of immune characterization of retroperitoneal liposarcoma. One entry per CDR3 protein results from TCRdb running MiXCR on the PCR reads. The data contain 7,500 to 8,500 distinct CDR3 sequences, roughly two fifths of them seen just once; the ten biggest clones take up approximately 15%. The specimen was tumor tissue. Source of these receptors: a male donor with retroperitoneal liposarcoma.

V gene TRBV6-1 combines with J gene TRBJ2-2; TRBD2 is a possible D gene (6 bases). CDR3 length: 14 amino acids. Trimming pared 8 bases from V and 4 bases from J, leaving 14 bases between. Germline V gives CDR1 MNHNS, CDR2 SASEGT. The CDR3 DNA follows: TGTGCCAGCGTCTCGGGAGATAGCACCGGGGAGCTGTTTTTT. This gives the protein CASVSGDSTGELFF.

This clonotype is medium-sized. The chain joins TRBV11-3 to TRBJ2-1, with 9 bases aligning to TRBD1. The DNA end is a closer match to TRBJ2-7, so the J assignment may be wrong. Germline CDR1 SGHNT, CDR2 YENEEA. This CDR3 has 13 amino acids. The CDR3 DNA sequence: TGTGCCAGCAGCCAGGGACAGGGAGGCGAGCAGTACTTC. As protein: CASSQGQGGEQYF.

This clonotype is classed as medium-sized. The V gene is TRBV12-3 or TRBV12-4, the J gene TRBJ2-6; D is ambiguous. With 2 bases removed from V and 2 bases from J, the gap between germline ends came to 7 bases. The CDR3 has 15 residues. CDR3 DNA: TGTGCCAGCAGTTTATGGGGTACTGGGGCCAACGTCCTGACTTTC. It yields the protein CASSLWGTGANVLTF.

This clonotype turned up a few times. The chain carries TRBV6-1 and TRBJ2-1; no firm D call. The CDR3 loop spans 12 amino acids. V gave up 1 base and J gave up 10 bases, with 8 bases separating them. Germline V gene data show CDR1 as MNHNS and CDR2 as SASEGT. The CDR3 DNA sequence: TGTGCCAGCAGTGAAGTGTCCTACGAGCAGTTCTTC. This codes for CASSEVSYEQFF.

CDR3 loop: CASRTGAGGWNEQFF. The CDR3 nucleotides are TGTGCCAGCAGGACCGGGGCGGGGGGTTGGAATGAGCAGTTCTTC. The J gene is TRBJ2-1, the V gene TRBV6-1; 8 bases fit TRBD2. Trimming at V came to 6 bases and at J to 7 bases, leaving 11 bases not matched to a gene. Per germline, CDR1 MNHNS and CDR2 SASEGT. The CDR3 is 15 residues long.

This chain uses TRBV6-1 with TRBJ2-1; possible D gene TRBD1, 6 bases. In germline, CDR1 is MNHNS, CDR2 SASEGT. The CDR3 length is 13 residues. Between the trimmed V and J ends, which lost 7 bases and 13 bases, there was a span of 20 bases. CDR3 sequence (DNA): TGTGCCAGCACTCACCGGGACAAAGAGACCCAGTTCTTC. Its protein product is CASTHRDKETQFF.

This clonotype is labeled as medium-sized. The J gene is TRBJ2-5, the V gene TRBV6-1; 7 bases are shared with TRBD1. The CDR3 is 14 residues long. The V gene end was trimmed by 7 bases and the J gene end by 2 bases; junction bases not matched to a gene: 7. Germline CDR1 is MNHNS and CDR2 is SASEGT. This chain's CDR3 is CASTKTGQQETQYF. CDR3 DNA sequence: TGTGCCAGCACTAAGACGGGACAGCAAGAGACCCAGTACTTC.

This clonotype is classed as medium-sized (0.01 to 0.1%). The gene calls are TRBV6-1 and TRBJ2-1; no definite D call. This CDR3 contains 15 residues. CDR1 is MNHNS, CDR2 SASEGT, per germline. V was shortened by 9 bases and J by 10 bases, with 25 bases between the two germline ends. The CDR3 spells CASKDQALGPVEQFF. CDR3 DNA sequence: TGTGCCAGTAAAGACCAAGCCCTCGGACCGGTGGAGCAGTTCTTC.

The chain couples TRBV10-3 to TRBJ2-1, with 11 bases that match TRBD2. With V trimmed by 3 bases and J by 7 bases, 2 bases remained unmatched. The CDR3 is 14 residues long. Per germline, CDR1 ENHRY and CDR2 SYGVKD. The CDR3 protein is CAISELAGVNEQFF. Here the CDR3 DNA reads TGTGCCATCAGTGAACTAGCGGGAGTTAATGAGCAGTTCTTC.

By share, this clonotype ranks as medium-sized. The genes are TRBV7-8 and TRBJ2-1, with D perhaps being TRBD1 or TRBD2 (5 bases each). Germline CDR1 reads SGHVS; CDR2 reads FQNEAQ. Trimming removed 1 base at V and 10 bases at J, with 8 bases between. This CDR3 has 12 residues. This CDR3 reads CASSLVRGEQFF. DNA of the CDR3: TGTGCCAGCAGCTTAGTGAGGGGCGAGCAGTTCTTC.

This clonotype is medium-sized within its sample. CDR3 nucleotide sequence: TGTGCCAGCATCCGGACAGGGGGCTTTGATGAGCAGTTCTTC. As protein: CASIRTGGFDEQFF. The J gene is TRBJ2-1, the V gene TRBV12-3 or TRBV12-4; 11 positions agree with TRBD1. V shed 7 bases and J 8 bases; nucleotides not matched to a gene: 7. The CDR3 contains 14 residues.

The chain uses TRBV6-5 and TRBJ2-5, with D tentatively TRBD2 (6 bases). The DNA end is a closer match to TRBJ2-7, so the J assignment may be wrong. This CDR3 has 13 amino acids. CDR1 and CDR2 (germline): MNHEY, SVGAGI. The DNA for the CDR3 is TGTGCCAGCCGCGGGACTGACAACTACGAGCAGTACTTC. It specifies CASRGTDNYEQYF.

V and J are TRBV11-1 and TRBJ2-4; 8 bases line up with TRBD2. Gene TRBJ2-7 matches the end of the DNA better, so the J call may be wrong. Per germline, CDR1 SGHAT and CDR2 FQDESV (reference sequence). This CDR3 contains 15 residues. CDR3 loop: CASSLASGRAREQYF. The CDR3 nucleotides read TGTGCCAGCAGCTTAGCCTCCGGGAGGGCCCGCGAGCAGTACTTC.

CDR3 in amino acids: CASSESVVYEQYF. In DNA, the CDR3 is TGCGCCAGCAGTGAGTCGGTAGTCTACGAGCAGTACTTC. This chain connects TRBV10-2 to TRBJ2-1, with D uncertain. The last part of the DNA fits TRBJ2-7 better; the J call may be wrong. The CDR3 runs 13 residues. CDR1 is WSHSY, CDR2 SAAADI, per germline.

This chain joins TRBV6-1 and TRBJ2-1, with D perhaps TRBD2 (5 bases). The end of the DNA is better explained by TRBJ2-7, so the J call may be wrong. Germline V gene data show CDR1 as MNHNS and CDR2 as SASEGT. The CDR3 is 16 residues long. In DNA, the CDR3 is TGTGCCAGCAGTGAAGGAGATGGTAGCGACTCCTACGAGCAGTACTTC. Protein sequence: CASSEGDGSDSYEQYF.

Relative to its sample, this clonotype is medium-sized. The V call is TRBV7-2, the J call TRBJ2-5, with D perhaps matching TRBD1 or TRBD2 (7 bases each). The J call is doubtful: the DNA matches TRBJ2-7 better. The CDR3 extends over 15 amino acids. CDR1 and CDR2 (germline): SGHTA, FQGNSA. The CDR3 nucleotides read TGTGCCAGCAGCTCACGCCCAGGGGGGGTGTACGAGCAGTACTTC. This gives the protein CASSSRPGGVYEQYF.

The CDR3, as DNA: TGTGCCAGCAGTTTGTACCGGGACCGCTGGAACACTGAAGCTTTCTTT. This sequence encodes CASSLYRDRWNTEAFF. V usage is TRBV27 and J usage is TRBJ1-1, with D perhaps TRBD1 (5 bases). Germline assignment: CDR1 MNHEY and CDR2 SMNVEV (reference sequence). The CDR3 spans 16 residues. V lost 3 bases to trimming and J lost 1 base, with 15 bases between them.

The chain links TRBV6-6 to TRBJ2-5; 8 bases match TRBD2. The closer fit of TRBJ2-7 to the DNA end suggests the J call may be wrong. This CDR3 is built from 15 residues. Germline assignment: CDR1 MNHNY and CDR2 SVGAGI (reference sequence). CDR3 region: CASSMAGGGAYEQYF. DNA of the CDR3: TGTGCCAGCAGTATGGCGGGGGGTGGCGCCTACGAGCAGTACTTC.

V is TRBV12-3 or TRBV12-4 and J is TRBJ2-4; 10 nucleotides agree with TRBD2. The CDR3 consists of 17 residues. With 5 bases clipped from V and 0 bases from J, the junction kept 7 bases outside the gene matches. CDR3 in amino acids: CASSPHLAGVAKNIQYF. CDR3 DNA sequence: TGTGCCAGCAGTCCCCACCTAGCGGGGGTAGCCAAAAACATTCAGTACTTC.

This CDR3 is CASSPGTTYNEQFF. CDR3 nucleotides: TGCGCCAGCAGCCCCGGGACAACCTACAATGAGCAGTTCTTC. The chain recombines TRBV10-1 with TRBJ2-1, with D perhaps TRBD1 (6 bases). V lost 6 bases, J lost 2 bases, and 11 bases lay in between. The CDR3 extends over 14 amino acids. Germline loops: CDR1 WNHNN, CDR2 SYGVQD (reference sequence).

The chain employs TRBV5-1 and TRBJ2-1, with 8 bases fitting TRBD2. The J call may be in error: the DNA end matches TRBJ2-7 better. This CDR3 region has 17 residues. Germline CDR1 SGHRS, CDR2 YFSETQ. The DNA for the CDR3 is TGCGCCAGCAGCCAGACTGGAGGCGGGGGGCCCCACAATGAGCAGTACTTC. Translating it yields CASSQTGGGGPHNEQYF.

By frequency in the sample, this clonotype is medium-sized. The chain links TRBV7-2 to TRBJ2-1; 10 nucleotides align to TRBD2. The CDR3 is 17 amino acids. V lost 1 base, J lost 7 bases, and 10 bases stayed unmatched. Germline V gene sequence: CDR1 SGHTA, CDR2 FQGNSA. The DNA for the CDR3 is TGTGCCAGCAGCTTAGTCGGGGCTAGCGGGAGAGGGAATGAGCAGTTCTTC. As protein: CASSLVGASGRGNEQFF.

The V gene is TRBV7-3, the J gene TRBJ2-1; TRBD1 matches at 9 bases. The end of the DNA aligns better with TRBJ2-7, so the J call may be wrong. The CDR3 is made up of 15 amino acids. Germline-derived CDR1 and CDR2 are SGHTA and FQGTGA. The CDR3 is CASSPWGTGLNEQYF. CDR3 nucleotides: TGTGCCAGCAGCCCCTGGGGGACAGGGTTAAATGAGCAGTACTTC.